One and the same sample provided the 29 T cell receptor beta chains below, sequenced in a study of T-cell memory formation after mild COVID-19. TCRdb used MiXCR to reprocess the 5' RACE reads, holding one entry per CDR3 protein. The sample holds about 250,000 distinct CDR3 sequences, less than 20% seen once. Material: PBMCs or a T cell subset sorted from them (not recorded which). All receptors come from an adult woman who had mild COVID-19 (a few samples of this study predate the infection). Cell type and time point are not known.

This clonotype turned up a few times. The chain couples TRBV29-1 to TRBJ2-3, with D possibly matching TRBD2 (6 bases). This CDR3 region has 15 residues. CDR1 and CDR2 from the germline V gene are SQVTM and ANQGSEA. Trimming removed 5 bases at V and 2 bases at J, with 17 bases between. CDR3 loop: CSVPSLADNTDTQYF. CDR3 DNA: TGCAGCGTTCCCTCCTTAGCGGACAACACAGATACGCAGTATTTT.

The chain has TRBV25-1 and TRBJ1-2, with TRBD1 identical over 7 bases. Germline CDR1 and CDR2: MGHDK and SYGVNS. The CDR3 totals 15 residues. V trimming: 1 base; J trimming: 2 bases; junction bases outside the gene matches: 4. In DNA, the CDR3 is TGTGCCAGCAGTGAATCAGGGACAGCAAACTATGGCTACACCTTC. This translates into CASSESGTANYGYTF.

In its sample, this clonotype was seen many times. The chain recombines TRBV6-5 with TRBJ1-5; D unclear. The germline V and J ends were trimmed by 4 bases and 7 bases, with 14 bases remaining between them. The CDR3 runs to 14 residues. Germline lookup yields CDR1 MNHEY and CDR2 SVGAGI. CDR3 loop: CASSSAGIRQPQHF. CDR3 DNA: TGTGCCAGCAGTTCGGCGGGAATTCGGCAGCCCCAGCATTTT.

In DNA form, the CDR3 reads TGTGCCTGGACGTCCGGAGGCAATCAGCCCCAGCATTTT. It translates to CAWTSGGNQPQHF. This chain joins TRBV30 and TRBJ1-5; no firm D call. The germline CDR1 and CDR2 sequences are GTSNPN and SVGIG (reference sequence). The V end was cut by 4 bases, the J end by 2 bases, with 9 bases between. CDR3 size: 13 residues.

This clonotype has only a few counts. In DNA, the CDR3 is TGTGCCAGCAGTAGACTGACGGGACTCCTAGCGGGGGAGCAGTTCTTC. It is translated as CASSRLTGLLAGEQFF. The chain is built from TRBV6-5 and TRBJ2-1, with 9 positions matching TRBD2. Germline V gives CDR1 MNHEY, CDR2 SVGAGI. The CDR3 has 16 residues. V lost 5 bases, J lost 10 bases, and 15 bases stayed unmatched.

The chain links TRBV20-1 to TRBJ1-1; 7 bases are a match to TRBD1. V trimming: 5 bases; J trimming: 5 bases; junction bases outside the gene matches: 8. Germline CDR1 is DFQATT and CDR2 is SNEGSKA (reference sequence). This CDR3 spans 13 amino acids. CDR3 nucleotides: TGCAGTGCTGGAACAGGGGTGGAAACTGAAGCTTTCTTT. Translation gives CSAGTGVETEAFF.

V gene TRBV6-1 combines with J gene TRBJ1-1, with 7 bases that match TRBD1. The CDR3 is 14 amino acids. Germline CDR1 is MNHNS and CDR2 is SASEGT. The V and J ends lost 4 bases and 8 bases, in that order; junction bases with no gene match: 10. DNA for the CDR3: TGTGCCAGCAGTGCACGGACAGGCCGTGGGGAAGCTTTCTTT. It is translated as CASSARTGRGEAFF.

The chain carries TRBV21-1 and TRBJ1-1. TRBV21-1 corresponds to a pseudogene. The CDR3 totals 14 residues. CDR3 residues: CASSKGTVKTEAFF. Written as DNA, the CDR3 is TGTGCCAGCAGCAAAGGGACGGTGAAAACTGAAGCTTTCTTT.

As DNA, the CDR3 is TGTGCCAGCAGTTTGTTATTAGCGGGAGATACGCAGTATTTT. This codes for CASSLLLAGDTQYF. The chain couples TRBV12-3 or TRBV12-4 to TRBJ2-3; TRBD2 matches 7 bases. CDR3 length: 14 residues. V lost 3 bases to trimming and J lost 5 bases; unmatched junction nucleotides: 5.

This clonotype appeared a few times. The chain couples TRBV28 to TRBJ2-1; the D gene is possibly TRBD2 (5 bases). Germline V lookup: CDR1 MDHEN, CDR2 SYDVKM. The CDR3 is made up of 13 amino acids. The germline V and J ends were trimmed by 2 bases and 7 bases, with 9 bases remaining between them. The CDR3 loop is CASSLRLKNEQFF. The CDR3 DNA reads as TGTGCCAGCAGTTTAAGACTAAAAAATGAGCAGTTCTTC.

This clonotype showed up many times. The V gene is TRBV3-1, the J gene TRBJ2-7, with a possible D match to TRBD2 (6 bases). CDR3 size: 13 residues. The V gene lost 10 bases and the J gene lost 4 bases, with 17 bases spanning the gap. The germline gives CDR1 LGHDT, CDR2 YNNKEL (reference sequence). For the CDR3, the DNA is TGTGCCACCGGCTTTGCGGGGCGTTACGAGCAGTACTTC. Amino acid sequence: CATGFAGRYEQYF.

The chain links TRBV7-8 to TRBJ1-5; no definite D call. Germline V gives CDR1 SGHVS, CDR2 FQNEAQ. V was shortened by 1 base and J by 4 bases, with 8 bases between the two germline ends. The CDR3 has 14 amino acids. The CDR3 loop is CASSLVAPNQPQHF. Written as DNA, the CDR3 is TGTGCCAGCAGCTTAGTGGCACCAAATCAGCCCCAGCATTTT.

This chain uses TRBV6-1 with TRBJ1-2, with 8 bases fitting TRBD1. The CDR3 is 15 residues long. With 1 base clipped from V and 7 bases from J, the junction kept 8 bases outside the gene matches. Germline CDR1 MNHNS, CDR2 SASEGT. The DNA of the CDR3 is TGTGCCAGCAGTGAAGTAGGCAGGGGGCGAAGTGGCTACACCTTC. It specifies CASSEVGRGRSGYTF.

As DNA, the CDR3 is TGTGCCAGCACCAAAGGGGCGGGAGCCCCAGATACGCAGTATTTT. Protein sequence: CASTKGAGAPDTQYF. The chain carries TRBV3-1 and TRBJ2-3; 7 nucleotides agree with TRBD2. V was pared by 7 bases and J by 4 bases, with 11 bases of the junction left unmatched. CDR1 is LGHDT and CDR2 is YNNKEL in the germline V gene (reference sequence). This CDR3 has 15 amino acids.

This clonotype was observed a few times. The V call is TRBV9, the J call TRBJ1-2, with 8 bases matching TRBD1. Germline CDR1 and CDR2: SGDLS and YYNGEE. The CDR3 is made up of 14 amino acids. V lost 10 bases, J lost 8 bases, and 16 bases stayed unmatched. The CDR3 DNA follows: TGTGCCCCTCGACCTCCCGACAGGGGCTACGGCTACACCTTC. It specifies CAPRPPDRGYGYTF. The full variable domain, in which reference TRBV9 and TRBJ1-2 provide the parts outside the CDR3, is DSGVTQTPKHLITATGQRVTLRCSPRSGDLSVYWYQQSLDQGLQFLIQYYNGEERAKGNILERFSAQQFPDLHSELNLSSLELGDSALYFCAPRPPDRGYGYTFGSGTRLTVV.

This clonotype turned up a few times. The V gene is TRBV7-2, the J gene TRBJ2-3, with 13 bases aligning to TRBD2. CDR3 size: 17 residues. J was trimmed by 3 bases and V by 4 bases; bases with no gene match: 7. Germline CDR1 is SGHTA and CDR2 is FQGNSA. The CDR3 region is CASSSGLAGVQTDTQYF. The CDR3 DNA reads as TGTGCCAGCAGCTCCGGACTAGCGGGAGTACAGACAGATACGCAGTATTTT.

This chain joins TRBV3-1 and TRBJ1-6; 7 nucleotides match TRBD1. The CDR3 consists of 15 residues. Germline V gene data show CDR1 as LGHDT and CDR2 as YNNKEL (reference sequence). V was pared by 4 bases and J by 8 bases, with 8 bases of the junction left unmatched. The CDR3 spells CASSPTGIGHSPLHF. In DNA, the CDR3 is TGTGCCAGCAGCCCGACAGGGATCGGGCATTCACCCCTCCACTTT.

This clonotype was recorded a few times. The chain couples TRBV4-1 to TRBJ1-3, with D unclear. The ends were cut back, 0 bases at V and 0 bases at J, with 9 bases in the middle. Per germline, CDR1 MGHRA and CDR2 YSYEKL. The CDR3 is made up of 16 amino acids. CDR3 amino acids: CASSQEERTSGNTIYF. CDR3 sequence (DNA): TGCGCCAGCAGCCAAGAAGAACGGACCTCTGGAAACACCATATATTTT.

This clonotype was picked up a small number of times. The chain has TRBV5-1 and TRBJ2-3; 10 nucleotides line up with TRBD1. The germline CDR1 and CDR2 sequences are SGHRS and YFSETQ. J gave up 1 base and V 3 bases, and 2 bases lay outside the gene matches. The CDR3 runs 15 residues. The chain's CDR3 is CASSYGTGGTDTQYF. The CDR3 coding sequence is TGCGCCAGCAGCTACGGGACAGGGGGCACAGATACGCAGTATTTT.

The V gene is TRBV5-1, the J gene TRBJ2-5; the D is unclear. V was clipped by 4 bases and J by 2 bases, with 12 bases between them. Germline V gene lookup returns CDR1 SGHRS and CDR2 YFSETQ. The CDR3 runs to 14 residues. CDR3 in DNA: TGCGCCAGCAGCCCGGCTACAGTTCAAGAGACCCAGTACTTC. Residues: CASSPATVQETQYF.

This clonotype has just a few counts. V gene TRBV14 combines with J gene TRBJ2-5, with TRBD2 matching over 10 bases. The CDR3 runs 13 residues. CDR1 and CDR2 from the germline V gene are SGHDN and FVKESK. Trimming at V came to 6 bases and at J to 5 bases, leaving 3 bases not matched to a gene. CDR3 nucleotide sequence: TGTGCCAGCAGTACTAGCGGGAAGGAGACCCAGTACTTC. It yields the protein CASSTSGKETQYF.

In its sample, this clonotype was seen a few times. The chain combines TRBV29-1 with TRBJ2-7, with 10 bases matching TRBD2. V lost 5 bases and J lost 0; bases outside the gene matches: 4. This CDR3 contains 14 residues. CDR1 SQVTM and CDR2 ANQGSEA come from the germline V gene. The CDR3, as DNA: TGCAGCGTTAAAGCGGGAGGGACCTCCTACGAGCAGTACTTC. This gives the protein CSVKAGGTSYEQYF.

This clonotype has more than one count but fewer than ten. CDR3 bases: TGTGCCAGTTCTACCACTAGCGGGGGGCCTAATGAGCAGTTCTTC. Residues: CASSTTSGGPNEQFF. V is TRBV7-2 and J is TRBJ2-1, with 12 positions matching TRBD2. Losses at the gene ends were 9 bases for V and 7 bases for J; bases not matched to a gene: 10. The germline CDR1 and CDR2 sequences are SGHTA and FQGNSA. The CDR3 contains 15 residues.

This chain uses TRBV18 with TRBJ1-1; no clear D. Deletions cut 1 base from V and 0 bases from J, with 6 bases between. The CDR3 has 14 residues. Per germline, CDR1 KGHSH and CDR2 LQKENI. The DNA for the CDR3 is TGTGCCAGCTCACCACTGGTTATGAACACTGAAGCTTTCTTT. Translation gives CASSPLVMNTEAFF.

The V and J genes are TRBV15 and TRBJ2-3; 8 nucleotides line up with TRBD1. Germline V CDR1 and CDR2: LNHNV, YYDKDF (reference sequence). The CDR3 has 16 residues. With 2 bases clipped from V and 3 bases from J, the junction kept 7 bases outside the gene matches. CDR3: CATSRNTGGRTDTQYF. The CDR3 DNA is TGTGCCACCAGCAGAAATACAGGGGGAAGAACAGATACGCAGTATTTT.

This clonotype was counted a single time. The chain joins TRBV20-1 to TRBJ2-2; D may be TRBD1 (6 bases). The CDR3 totals 14 residues. Per germline, CDR1 DFQATT and CDR2 SNEGSKA (reference sequence). V lost 3 bases, J lost 4 bases, and 12 bases lay in between. CDR3 sequence reads: CSASYRAPTGELFF. The CDR3 DNA reads as TGCAGTGCTAGTTACAGGGCGCCCACCGGGGAGCTGTTTTTT.

The V gene is TRBV6-5, the J gene TRBJ2-7; weak D call: TRBD1 (6 bases). There are 15 residues in the CDR3. CDR1 and CDR2 (germline): MNHEY, SVGAGI. Trimming took off 0 bases at V and 2 bases at J, with 11 bases between the two ends. For the CDR3, the DNA is TGTGCCAGCAGTTACTCGATCAACAGGGCCTACGAGCAGTACTTC. Translating it yields CASSYSINRAYEQYF.

This clonotype was seen only a few times. This sequence joins TRBV2 and TRBJ1-1; D is undetermined. V lost 1 base, J lost 0 bases, and 3 bases lay in between. Looked up from germline, CDR1 is SNHLY and CDR2 is FYNNEI. The CDR3 is 13 amino acids. The CDR3 region is CASSEEMNTEAFF. The CDR3 DNA is TGTGCCAGCAGTGAAGAGATGAACACTGAAGCTTTCTTT.

The chain employs TRBV4-1 and TRBJ2-1; maybe TRBD2 (5 bases). Germline lookup yields CDR1 MGHRA and CDR2 YSYEKL. Between the trimmed V and J ends, which lost 3 bases and 4 bases, there was a span of 16 bases. There are 16 residues in the CDR3. The CDR3 DNA reads TGCGCCAGCAGCCAGAGAGGGCTAGCACTTTACAATGAGCAGTTCTTC. Translating gives CASSQRGLALYNEQFF.